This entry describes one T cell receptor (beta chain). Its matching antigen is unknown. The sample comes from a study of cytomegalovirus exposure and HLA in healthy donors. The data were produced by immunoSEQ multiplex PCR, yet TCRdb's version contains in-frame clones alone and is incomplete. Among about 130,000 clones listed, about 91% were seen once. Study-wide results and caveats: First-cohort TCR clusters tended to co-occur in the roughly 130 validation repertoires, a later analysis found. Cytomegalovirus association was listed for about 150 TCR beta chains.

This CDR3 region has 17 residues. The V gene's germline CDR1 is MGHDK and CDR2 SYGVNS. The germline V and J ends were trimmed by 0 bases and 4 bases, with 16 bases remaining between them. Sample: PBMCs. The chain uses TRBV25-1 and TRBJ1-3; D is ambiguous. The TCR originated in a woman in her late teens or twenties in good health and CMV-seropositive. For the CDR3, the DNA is TGTGCCAGCAGTGAATATAACTCTCAAGTAAACGGAAACACCATATATTTT. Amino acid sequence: CASSEYNSQVNGNTIYF.